What follows describes a single T cell receptor beta chain. Trimming shortened V by 1 base and J by 1 base, and 11 bases separated the two germline ends. CDR3 length: 16 residues. Looked up from germline, CDR1 is SGHTA and CDR2 is FQGNSA. This sample was taken from a study of blood T cell repertoires in COVID-19. At the level of the study: COVID-19 samples from acute and convalescent phases originated in the United States, Italy and Spain. PBMCs, B-cell-depleted T cells, or T cells were the source of the cDNA or gDNA that made up the material.

Source study methods: Using reference gene primer amplification, nucleated cell counts were estimated. TCRdb keeps only in-frame clones here, not all; method: immunoSEQ multiplex PCR. V and J calls and clone size are given by that table; D and trimming were obtained from the DNA. The sample lists under 200,000 clones; roughly 84% were seen once. The chain combines TRBV7-2 with TRBJ1-5; D remains ambiguous. The clonotype originates from a man aged 35-49 years with acute or convalescent COVID-19. Input material: peripheral blood. This CDR3 reads CASSLDRGISNQPQHF. The CDR3 DNA follows: TGTGCCAGCAGCTTAGATCGGGGTATCAGCAATCAGCCCCAGCATTTT.